The 32 T cell receptor beta chains listed next were all sequenced from one sample in a study of control samples from healthy donors and cancer patients. Assay used: immunoSEQ multiplex PCR; TCRdb lists only in-frame clones, some missing. The data show almost 90,000 clones, about 84% seen once. The sequencing input was blood. The source of these receptors is a woman between 35 and 50 years old in good health.

The chain links TRBV27 to TRBJ1-5; no firm D call. The length of the CDR3 is 16 residues. Germline assignment: CDR1 MNHEY and CDR2 SMNVEV (reference sequence). The germline V and J ends were trimmed by 5 bases and 2 bases, with 16 bases remaining between them. CDR3 residues: CASSPRPGVGNQPQHF. The CDR3 bases are TGTGCCAGCAGTCCAAGACCCGGGGTGGGCAATCAGCCCCAGCATTTT.

The rearrangement joins TRBV9 to TRBJ2-5, with 9 bases aligning to TRBD2. The CDR3 covers 16 residues. The germline CDR1 and CDR2 sequences are SGDLS and YYNGEE. J was trimmed by 4 bases and V by 2 bases; bases with no gene match: 9. CDR3 nucleotides: TGTGCCAGCAGCGTGCTCGAGCGGGGGGCATCAGAGACCCAGTACTTC. Translating it yields CASSVLERGASETQYF.

In nucleotides, the CDR3 is TGCGCCAGCAGCTTGAGTCACAATGAGCAGTTCTTC. Its protein is CASSLSHNEQFF. V usage is TRBV5-1 and J usage is TRBJ2-1; the D is unclear. The CDR3 has 12 amino acids. Germline loops: CDR1 SGHRS, CDR2 YFSETQ. Trimming shortened V by 1 base and J by 5 bases, and 4 bases separated the two germline ends. Combining the CDR3 with reference TRBV5-1 and TRBJ2-1 gives the whole variable domain KAGVTQTPRYLIKTRGQQVTLSCSPISGHRSVSWYQQTPGQGLQFLFEYFSETQRNKGNFPGRFSGRQFSNSRSEMNVSTLELGDSALYLCASSLSHNEQFFGPGTRLTVL.

The J gene is TRBJ2-1, the V gene TRBV30; TRBD2 matches at 8 bases. J gave up 10 bases and V 0 bases, and 14 bases lay outside the gene matches. Per the germline V gene, CDR1 is GTSNPN and CDR2 is SVGIG (reference sequence). The CDR3 has 16 residues. CDR3 in amino acids: CAWSVGGGTIFSEQFF. The CDR3 region has the DNA TGTGCCTGGAGTGTGGGCGGGGGGACTATTTTCTCAGAGCAGTTCTTC.

The genes are TRBV2 and TRBJ2-3; the D is unclear. The CDR3 runs 12 residues. Trimming cost V 7 bases and J 4 bases, with 9 bases left between them. The germline V gene encodes CDR1 SNHLY and CDR2 FYNNEI. In DNA form, the CDR3 reads TGTGCCAGCACTGGGCGGCCAGATACGCAGTATTTT. Residues: CASTGRPDTQYF.

The rearrangement links TRBV15 to TRBJ1-3; 8 positions match TRBD1. The J segment lost 2 bases and the V segment lost 9 bases, leaving 3 bases of the junction unmatched. Germline-derived CDR1 and CDR2 are LNHNV and YYDKDF (reference sequence). CDR3 size: 13 residues. CDR3 nucleotide sequence: TGTGCCACTAAGACAGGGGCTGGAAACACCATATATTTT. Protein: CATKTGAGNTIYF.

The chain links TRBV2 to TRBJ1-1; TRBD1 agrees at 7 bases. Germline V gene data show CDR1 as SNHLY and CDR2 as FYNNEI. The CDR3 contains 14 residues. V shed 5 bases and J 7 bases; nucleotides not matched to a gene: 10. CDR3 loop: CASSLMQGGGEAFF. The CDR3 DNA reads TGTGCCAGCAGTCTCATGCAGGGGGGCGGTGAAGCTTTCTTT.

The rearrangement links TRBV3-1 (or the pseudogene TRBV3-2) to TRBJ2-1; D ambiguous. The CDR3 loop spans 11 amino acids. Germline V gene data show CDR1 as LGHDT and CDR2 as YNNKEL (reference sequence). The V end was cut by 4 bases, the J end by 10 bases, with 8 bases between. The CDR3 DNA is TGTGCCAGCAGCCTCCGGATGGAGCAGTTCTTC. Translating gives CASSLRMEQFF.

DNA of the CDR3: TGTGCCAGCAGCTTGGTTACAGGGGCGGACACTGAAGCTTTCTTT. It specifies CASSLVTGADTEAFF. V is TRBV5-4 and J is TRBJ1-1, with 7 bases aligning to TRBD1. V was pared by 0 bases and J by 3 bases, with 5 bases of the junction left unmatched. This CDR3 has 15 residues. Looked up from germline, CDR1 is SGHNT and CDR2 is YYREEE (reference sequence).

V and J are TRBV19 and TRBJ1-3; D is undetermined. V lost 5 bases and J 2 bases, leaving 13 bases between the germline ends. Germline loops: CDR1 LNHDA, CDR2 SQIVND (reference sequence). CDR3 size: 15 residues. The CDR3 is CASSPWAGTGNTIYF. CDR3 DNA sequence: TGTGCCAGTAGTCCCTGGGCGGGGACTGGAAACACCATATATTTT.

The V and J genes are TRBV30 and TRBJ1-5, with a tentative D call TRBD1 (5 bases). V was shortened by 0 bases and J by 7 bases, with 13 bases between the two germline ends. The CDR3 runs to 14 residues. Looked up from germline, CDR1 is GTSNPN and CDR2 is SVGIG (reference sequence). CDR3 amino acids: CAWSVAGWAQPQHF. The CDR3 DNA is TGTGCCTGGAGTGTGGCAGGGTGGGCCCAGCCCCAGCATTTT.

The rearrangement uses TRBV5-8 and TRBJ1-1, with TRBD1 as a possible D gene (6 bases). Deletions cut 1 base from V and 0 bases from J, with 10 bases between. CDR1 is SGHTS, CDR2 YDEGEE, per germline. The CDR3 covers 15 residues. The CDR3 sequence: CASSLTGLMNTEAFF. The DNA of the CDR3 is TGTGCCAGCAGCTTGACAGGGCTCATGAACACTGAAGCTTTCTTT.

V and J are TRBV9 and TRBJ2-3, with D possibly being TRBD2 (6 bases). The CDR3 is made up of 15 amino acids. CDR1 and CDR2 (germline): SGDLS, YYNGEE. The ends were cut back, 3 bases at V and 1 base at J, with 12 bases in the middle. The CDR3 DNA follows: TGTGCCAGCAGCGAGGAGGGTTTACGCACAGATACGCAGTATTTT. Translation: CASSEEGLRTDTQYF.

This chain connects TRBV9 to TRBJ2-3; 11 positions agree with TRBD2. Germline values: CDR1 SGDLS, CDR2 YYNGEE. The CDR3 runs 16 residues. The trim removed 4 bases at V and 0 bases at J, leaving 4 bases unmatched. CDR3 sequence (DNA): TGTGCCAGCAGCCCAGGGACTAGCGGAAGCACAGATACGCAGTATTTT. Translating gives CASSPGTSGSTDTQYF. The variable domain in full, with the rest retrieved from reference TRBV9 and TRBJ2-3, is DSGVTQTPKHLITATGQRVTLRCSPRSGDLSVYWYQQSLDQGLQFLIQYYNGEERAKGNILERFSAQQFPDLHSELNLSSLELGDSALYFCASSPGTSGSTDTQYFGPGTRLTVL.

The chain is built from TRBV4-3 and TRBJ1-1; TRBD1 might be the D (6 bases). Germline V lookup: CDR1 LGHNA, CDR2 YSLEER. This CDR3 is built from 16 residues. V lost 4 bases, J lost 5 bases, and 20 bases lay in between. CDR3 DNA: TGCGCCAGCAGCCCGAGGGGGGGCTATTGGGGTACTGAAGCTTTCTTT. This gives the protein CASSPRGGYWGTEAFF.

The chain uses TRBV6-5 and TRBJ2-1; 10 positions agree with TRBD1. This CDR3 has 15 residues. V trimming: 4 bases; J trimming: 4 bases; junction bases outside the gene matches: 4. Germline V gene data show CDR1 as MNHEY and CDR2 as SVGAGI. The chain's CDR3 is CASSLDRGSYNEQFF. The CDR3, as DNA: TGTGCCAGCAGTTTGGACAGGGGGTCATACAATGAGCAGTTCTTC.

The V call is TRBV7-2, the J call TRBJ1-2; D uncertain. Trimming cost V 1 base and J 0 bases, with 6 bases left between them. CDR1 is SGHTA, CDR2 FQGNSA, per germline. The CDR3 contains 14 residues. The chain's CDR3 is CASSLDRANYGYTF. For the CDR3, the DNA is TGTGCCAGCAGCTTAGACAGAGCTAACTATGGCTACACCTTC.

The rearrangement uses TRBV27 and TRBJ1-2; possible D gene TRBD1, 5 bases. Germline CDR1 MNHEY, CDR2 SMNVEV (reference sequence). The CDR3 has 14 amino acids. The V end was cut by 6 bases, the J end by 0 bases, with 11 bases between. In nucleotides, the CDR3 is TGTGCCAGCAGCCCACAGGCTACTAACTATGGCTACACCTTC. Its protein is CASSPQATNYGYTF.

This clone was counted only a few times. V usage is TRBV5-1 and J usage is TRBJ2-2; no firm D call. The V end was cut by 3 bases, the J end by 4 bases, with 16 bases between. CDR1 and CDR2 (germline): SGHRS, YFSETQ. The CDR3 extends over 16 amino acids. The CDR3: CASSSEIGPATGELFF. In nucleotides, the CDR3 is TGCGCCAGCAGCTCGGAAATCGGGCCCGCCACCGGGGAGCTGTTTTTT.

The chain combines TRBV30 with TRBJ1-2; 8 bases match TRBD1. This CDR3 comprises 14 residues. V lost 0 bases, J lost 7 bases, and 7 bases stayed unmatched. Germline V gene sequence: CDR1 GTSNPN, CDR2 SVGIG (reference sequence). The CDR3 DNA reads as TGTGCCTGGAGTGTAATCCAGGGGGCGAGTGGCTACACCTTC. Translation: CAWSVIQGASGYTF.

The genes are TRBV11-3 and TRBJ2-5, with 8 positions matching TRBD1. The CDR3 consists of 15 residues. Per germline, CDR1 SGHNT and CDR2 YENEEA. V lost 1 base and J lost 1; bases outside the gene matches: 2. This CDR3 is CASSLGQGTQETQYF. The CDR3, as DNA: TGTGCCAGCAGCTTAGGACAGGGGACCCAAGAGACCCAGTACTTC.

This clone was observed once. The gene calls are TRBV24-1 and TRBJ2-5; 7 bases are a match to TRBD1. After removal of 6 bases from V and 3 bases from J, the junction contained 3 bases not matched to a gene. Germline assignment: CDR1 KGHDR and CDR2 SFDVKD. The CDR3 sequence is 13 residues long. In DNA, the CDR3 is TGTGCCACCAGTCCCGACAGGGAAGAGACCCAGTACTTC. Encoded protein: CATSPDREETQYF.

The J gene is TRBJ2-3, the V gene TRBV18; D is unclear. The V end was cut by 2 bases, the J end by 1 base, with 7 bases between. Germline assignment: CDR1 KGHSH and CDR2 LQKENI. The CDR3 runs to 14 residues. The CDR3 here is CASSPSRGTDTQYF. Here the CDR3 DNA reads TGTGCCAGCTCACCATCCCGCGGCACAGATACGCAGTATTTT. Filled out from reference TRBV18 and TRBJ2-3, the complete variable domain reads NAGVMQNPRHLVRRRGQEARLRCSPMKGHSHVYWYRQLPEEGLKFMVYLQKENIIDESGMPKERFSAEFPKEGPSILRIQQVVRGDSAAYFCASSPSRGTDTQYFGPGTRLTVL.

The chain carries TRBV14 and TRBJ1-1; a possible D gene is TRBD1 (5 bases). This CDR3 region has 16 residues. V dropped 3 bases and J dropped 2 bases, with 16 bases sitting between them. The germline V gene has CDR1 SGHDN and CDR2 FVKESK. The CDR3 DNA follows: TGTGCCAGCAGCCATTCCCCGGGGTGGGACAACACTGAAGCTTTCTTT. Its protein is CASSHSPGWDNTEAFF. Combining the CDR3 with reference TRBV14 and TRBJ1-1 gives the whole variable domain EAGVTQFPSHSVIEKGQTVTLRCDPISGHDNLYWYRRVMGKEIKFLLHFVKESKQDESGMPNNRFLAERTGGTYSTLKVQPAELEDSGVYFCASSHSPGWDNTEAFFGQGTRLTVV.

Relative to its sample, this clone is medium-sized. CDR3 nucleotides: TGTGCCAGCAGTTCATCAGCTAACTATGGCTACACCTTC. This codes for CASSSSANYGYTF. V and J are TRBV7-8 and TRBJ1-2; D is undetermined. Trimming stripped 6 bases from V and 0 bases from J, with 8 bases between. The CDR3 is 13 residues long. Germline CDR1 and CDR2: SGHVS and FQNEAQ.

The chain recombines TRBV25-1 with TRBJ1-1; D is unresolved. CDR3 length: 11 residues. CDR1 and CDR2 (germline): MGHDK, SYGVNS. Trimming shortened V by 7 bases and J by 8 bases, and 11 bases separated the two germline ends. The CDR3 nucleotides read TGTGCCAGCAACGGTTACGGAGAAGCTTTCTTT. This gives the protein CASNGYGEAFF.

This clone has a handful of counts. The chain links TRBV3-1 (or the pseudogene TRBV3-2) to TRBJ1-1; no definite D call. V gave up 1 base and J gave up 8 bases, with 8 bases separating them. Per the germline V gene, CDR1 is LGHDT and CDR2 is YNNKEL (reference sequence). This CDR3 spans 12 amino acids. The CDR3 loop is CASSQGMGEAFF. CDR3 sequence (DNA): TGTGCCAGCAGCCAAGGTATGGGGGAAGCTTTCTTT.

As for this clone: The junction shows a germline mismatch at one end, possibly a read error. CDR3 DNA sequence: TGCAGCGTGGGGGGACTCCAAGAGGCCCAGTACTTC. It yields the protein CSVGGLQEAQYF. V is TRBV29-1 and J is TRBJ2-5; D is possibly TRBD2 (6 bases). Germline V CDR1 and CDR2: SQVTM, ANQGSEA. This CDR3 contains 12 residues.

In nucleotides, the CDR3 is TGTGCTAGTGGTTTGGTACGCGGATTGAGCTCCTACAATGAGCAGTTCTTC. Protein product: CASGLVRGLSSYNEQFF. The rearrangement links TRBV12-5 to TRBJ2-1, with unresolved D. This CDR3 has 17 residues. The germline V and J ends were trimmed by 0 bases and 0 bases, with 12 bases remaining between them. Germline values: CDR1 LGHNT, CDR2 FRNRAP.

The V call is TRBV6-5, the J call TRBJ2-3; D ambiguous. The CDR3 is 11 amino acids. V dropped 7 bases and J dropped 2 bases, with 4 bases sitting between them. Germline V gene lookup returns CDR1 MNHEY and CDR2 SVGAGI. The CDR3: CASTYTDTQYF. Here the CDR3 DNA reads TGTGCCAGCACCTACACAGATACGCAGTATTTT.

The genes are TRBV6-1 and TRBJ1-2, with D uncertain. The CDR3 runs to 15 residues. V lost 2 bases to trimming and J lost 2 bases, with 12 bases between them. Germline values: CDR1 MNHNS, CDR2 SASEGT. The CDR3 is CASSEFEVFNYGYTF. The CDR3 region has the DNA TGTGCCAGCAGTGAATTCGAGGTTTTCAACTATGGCTACACCTTC.

The genes are TRBV7-8 and TRBJ2-3, with D hard to call. From germline, CDR1 is SGHVS and CDR2 FQNEAQ. Trimming removed 2 bases from V and 2 bases from J, with 8 bases in between. The CDR3 has 14 amino acids. For the CDR3, the DNA is TGTGCCAGCAGCTTAAACCTCTACACAGATACGCAGTATTTT. Protein product: CASSLNLYTDTQYF.